This record covers a single TCR beta chain. Its target is not known. Enrolled prospectively were adult allogeneic hematopoietic cell transplant recipients whose graft-versus-host disease was steroid-refractory. Several lines of graft-versus-host disease therapy were given to all patients, all with gastrointestinal involvement. Autopsy tissues included GI tract, liver, skin and lymphoid organs. The table came from immunoSEQ multiplex PCR; TCRdb's copy has only in-frame clones and leaves some out. The sample has over 2,000 clones, approximately 58% seen once. The germline V gene has CDR1 MNHEY and CDR2 SMNVEV (reference sequence). The CDR3 totals 18 residues. J lost 1 base, V lost 4 bases, and 12 bases had no gene match. The entry originates in a study of tissue T cells after allogeneic stem cell transplantation. Whole-study results and caveats: Motif-based clustering found tissue-specific repertoire signatures shared across patients, though few clones were shared.

The V and J genes are TRBV27 and TRBJ1-1; 10 bases fit TRBD1. This receptor was taken from a male patient older than 55 with steroid-refractory graft-versus-host disease after an allogeneic stem cell transplant. Some T cells may have originated in the graft donor. This sample comprised transverse colon tissue, obtained at autopsy. The CDR3: CASSSRQGARWKNTEAFF. The CDR3 DNA reads as TGTGCCAGCAGTTCCCGACAGGGGGCGAGGTGGAAGAACACTGAAGCTTTCTTT.